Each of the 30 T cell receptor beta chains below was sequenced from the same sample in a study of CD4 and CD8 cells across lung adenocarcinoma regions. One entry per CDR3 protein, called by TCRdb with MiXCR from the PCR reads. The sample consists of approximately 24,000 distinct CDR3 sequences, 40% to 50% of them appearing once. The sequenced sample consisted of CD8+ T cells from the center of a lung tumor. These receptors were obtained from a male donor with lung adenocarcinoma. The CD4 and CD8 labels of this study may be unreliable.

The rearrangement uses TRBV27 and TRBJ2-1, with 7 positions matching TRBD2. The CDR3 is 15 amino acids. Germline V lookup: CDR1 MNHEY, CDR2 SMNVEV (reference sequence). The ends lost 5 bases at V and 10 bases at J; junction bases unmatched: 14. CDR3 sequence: CASSVTRGPGGEQFF. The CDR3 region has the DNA TGTGCCAGCAGTGTAACGAGAGGGCCGGGAGGAGAGCAGTTCTTC.

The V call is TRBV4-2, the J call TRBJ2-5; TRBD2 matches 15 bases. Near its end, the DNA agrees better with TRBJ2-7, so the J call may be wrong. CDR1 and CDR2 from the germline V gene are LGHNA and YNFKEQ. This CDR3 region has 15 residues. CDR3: CASSRTSGREDEQYF. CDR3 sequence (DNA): TGTGCCAGCAGCCGGACTAGCGGGAGGGAGGACGAGCAGTACTTC.

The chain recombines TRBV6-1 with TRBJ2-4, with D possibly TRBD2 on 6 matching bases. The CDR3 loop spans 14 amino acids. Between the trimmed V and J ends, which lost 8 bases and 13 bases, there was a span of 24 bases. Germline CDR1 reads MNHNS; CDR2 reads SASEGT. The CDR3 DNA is TGTGCCAGCCGAGGCACGGGAGCCCCAGACACGCAGTACTTC. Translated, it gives CASRGTGAPDTQYF.

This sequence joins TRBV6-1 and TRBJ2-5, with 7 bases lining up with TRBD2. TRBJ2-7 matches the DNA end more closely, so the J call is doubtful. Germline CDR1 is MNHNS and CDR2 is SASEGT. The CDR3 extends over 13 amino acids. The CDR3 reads CASRLASHYEQYF. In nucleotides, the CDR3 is TGTGCCAGCAGACTAGCGTCTCACTACGAGCAGTACTTC.

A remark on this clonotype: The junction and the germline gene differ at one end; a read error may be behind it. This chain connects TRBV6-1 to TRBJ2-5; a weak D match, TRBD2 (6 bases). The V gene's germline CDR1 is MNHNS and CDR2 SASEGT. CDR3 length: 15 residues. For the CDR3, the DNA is TGTGCCGGCAGGCTCGGGAGCGGCGTCCAAGAGACGCAGTACTTT. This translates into CAGRLGSGVQETQYF.

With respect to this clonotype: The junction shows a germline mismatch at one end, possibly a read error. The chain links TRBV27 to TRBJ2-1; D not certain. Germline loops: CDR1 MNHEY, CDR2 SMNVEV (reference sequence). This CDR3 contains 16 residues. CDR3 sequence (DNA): TGTGCCAGCAGGAAGGCCGGCCGAGCGAACCGCAATGAGCAGTTTTTC. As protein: CASRKAGRANRNEQFF.

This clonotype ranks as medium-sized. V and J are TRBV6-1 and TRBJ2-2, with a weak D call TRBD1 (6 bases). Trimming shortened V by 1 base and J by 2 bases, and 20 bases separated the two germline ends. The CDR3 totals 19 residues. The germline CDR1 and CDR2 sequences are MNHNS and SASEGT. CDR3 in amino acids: CASSEGSGAGALNTGELFF. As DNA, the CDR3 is TGTGCCAGCAGTGAAGGGTCTGGGGCAGGGGCCCTAAACACCGGGGAGCTGTTTTTT.

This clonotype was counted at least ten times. CDR3 sequence reads: CASNFGLGLAWTDTQYF. Written as DNA, the CDR3 is TGTGCCAGCAACTTCGGATTGGGGCTAGCGTGGACAGATACGCAGTATTTT. This rearrangement joins TRBV11-2 to TRBJ2-3, with D possibly TRBD2 on 6 matching bases. The germline CDR1 and CDR2 sequences are SGHAT and FQNNGV. Trimming stripped 7 bases from V and 3 bases from J, with 23 bases between. The CDR3 is 17 amino acids.

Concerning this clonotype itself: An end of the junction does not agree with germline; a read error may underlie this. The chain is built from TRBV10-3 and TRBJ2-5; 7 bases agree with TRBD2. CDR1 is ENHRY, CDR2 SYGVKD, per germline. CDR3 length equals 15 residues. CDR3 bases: TGTGGCGGGGGTTACGGGGGAGCCGACACAGAGACGCAGTACTTT. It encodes CGGGYGGADTETQYF.

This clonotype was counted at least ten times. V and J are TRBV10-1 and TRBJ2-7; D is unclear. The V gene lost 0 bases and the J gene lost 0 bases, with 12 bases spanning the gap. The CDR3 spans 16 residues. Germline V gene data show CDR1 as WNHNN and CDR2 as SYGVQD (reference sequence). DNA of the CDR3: TGCGCCAGCAGTGAGTCAGGGTGGGATAGCTCCTACGAGCAGTACTTC. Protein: CASSESGWDSSYEQYF.

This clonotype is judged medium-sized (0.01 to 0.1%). The CDR3 DNA reads TGCGCCAGCAGCACGGGACAGGGCGGGACTAGAGCCGATGAGCAGTTCTTC. It translates to CASSTGQGGTRADEQFF. This chain joins TRBV10-1 and TRBJ2-1; a weak D match, TRBD1 (9 bases). Germline V lookup: CDR1 WNHNN, CDR2 SYGVQD (reference sequence). This CDR3 contains 17 residues. V shed 6 bases and J shed 8 bases, with 26 bases lying between them.

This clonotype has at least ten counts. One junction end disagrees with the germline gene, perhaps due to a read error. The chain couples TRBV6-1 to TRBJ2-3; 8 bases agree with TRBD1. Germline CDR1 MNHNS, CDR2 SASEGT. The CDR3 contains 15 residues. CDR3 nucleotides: TGTGCCAGCAGAGAAGGGACAGGATTCACAGATACGCAGTATTTT. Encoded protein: CASREGTGFTDTQYF.

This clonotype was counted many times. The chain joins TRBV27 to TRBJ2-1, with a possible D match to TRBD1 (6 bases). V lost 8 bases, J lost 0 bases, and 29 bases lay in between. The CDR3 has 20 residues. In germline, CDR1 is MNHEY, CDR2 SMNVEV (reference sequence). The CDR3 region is CASASRWNRVPSSSYNEQFF. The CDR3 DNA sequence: TGTGCCAGCGCCTCCCGGTGGAACAGGGTACCGTCCTCCTCCTACAATGAGCAGTTCTTC.

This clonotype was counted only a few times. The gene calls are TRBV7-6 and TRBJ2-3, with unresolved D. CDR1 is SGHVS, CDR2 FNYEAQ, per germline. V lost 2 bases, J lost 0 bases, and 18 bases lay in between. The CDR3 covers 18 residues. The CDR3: CASSLTPQALPSTDTQYF. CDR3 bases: TGTGCCAGCAGCTTAACCCCACAAGCCCTCCCTAGCACAGATACGCAGTATTTT. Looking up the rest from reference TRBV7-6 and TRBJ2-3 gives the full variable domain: GAGVSQSPRYKVTKRGQDVALRCDPISGHVSLYWYRQALGQGPEFLTYFNYEAQQDKSGLPNDRFSAERPEGSISTLTIQRTEQRDSAMYRCASSLTPQALPSTDTQYFGPGTRLTVL.

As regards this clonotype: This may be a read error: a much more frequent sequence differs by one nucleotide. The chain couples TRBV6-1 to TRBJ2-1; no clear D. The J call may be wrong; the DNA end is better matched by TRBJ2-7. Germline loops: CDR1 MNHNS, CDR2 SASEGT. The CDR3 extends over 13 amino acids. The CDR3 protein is CASSERPYNEQYF. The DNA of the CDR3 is TGTGCCAGCAGTGAGCGACCGTACAATGAGCAGTACTTC.

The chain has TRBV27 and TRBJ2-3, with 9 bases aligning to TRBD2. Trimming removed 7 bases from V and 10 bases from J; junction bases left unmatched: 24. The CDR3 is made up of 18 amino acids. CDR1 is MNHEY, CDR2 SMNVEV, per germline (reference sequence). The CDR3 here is CASKKWVSGRREAGAQYF. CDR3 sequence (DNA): TGTGCCAGCAAAAAGTGGGTTAGCGGGAGAAGGGAGGCAGGGGCGCAGTATTTT.

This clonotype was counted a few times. The CDR3: CASSYSPEDGSYNSPLHF. The CDR3 DNA is TGTGCCAGCAGTTACAGCCCAGAAGACGGCTCCTATAATTCACCCCTCCACTTT. V gene TRBV6-2 or TRBV6-3 combines with J gene TRBJ1-6; unclear D gene. The CDR3 is made up of 18 amino acids. Trimming shortened V by 2 bases and J by 0 bases, and 14 bases separated the two germline ends. Per germline, CDR1 MNHEY and CDR2 SVGEGT.

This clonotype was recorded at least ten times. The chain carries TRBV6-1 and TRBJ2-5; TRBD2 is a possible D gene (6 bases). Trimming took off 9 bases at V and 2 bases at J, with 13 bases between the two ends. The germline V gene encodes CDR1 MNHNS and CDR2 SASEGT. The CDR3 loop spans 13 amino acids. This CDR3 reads CASSDYLQETQYF. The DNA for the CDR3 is TGTGCCAGTTCGGACTACCTACAAGAGACCCAGTACTTC.

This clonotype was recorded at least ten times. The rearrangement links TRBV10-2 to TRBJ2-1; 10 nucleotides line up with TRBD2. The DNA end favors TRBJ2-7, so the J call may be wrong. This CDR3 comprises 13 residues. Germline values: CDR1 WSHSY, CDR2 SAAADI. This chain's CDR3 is CASRPLAGAEQYF. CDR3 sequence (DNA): TGCGCCAGCAGACCCCTAGCGGGAGCCGAGCAGTACTTC.

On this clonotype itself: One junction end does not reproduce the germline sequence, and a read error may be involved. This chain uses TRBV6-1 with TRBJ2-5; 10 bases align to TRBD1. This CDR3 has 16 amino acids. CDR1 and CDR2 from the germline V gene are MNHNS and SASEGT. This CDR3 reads CASREAGTGVGDTQYF. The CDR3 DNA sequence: TGTGCCAGCAGGGAAGCCGGGACAGGGGTTGGGGATACCCAGTACTTC.

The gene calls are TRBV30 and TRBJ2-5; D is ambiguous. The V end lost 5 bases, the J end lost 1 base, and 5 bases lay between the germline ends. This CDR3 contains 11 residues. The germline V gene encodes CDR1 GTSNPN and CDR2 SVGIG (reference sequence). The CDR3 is CAWSFQETQYF. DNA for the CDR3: TGTGCCTGGTCGTTCCAAGAGACCCAGTACTTC.

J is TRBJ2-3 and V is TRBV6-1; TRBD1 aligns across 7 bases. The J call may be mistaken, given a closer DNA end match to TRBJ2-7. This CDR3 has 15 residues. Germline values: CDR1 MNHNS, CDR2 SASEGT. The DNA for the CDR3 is TGTGCCAGCAGTGCGGGGCAGGGGGTCAAAGATACGCAGTACTTC. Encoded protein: CASSAGQGVKDTQYF.

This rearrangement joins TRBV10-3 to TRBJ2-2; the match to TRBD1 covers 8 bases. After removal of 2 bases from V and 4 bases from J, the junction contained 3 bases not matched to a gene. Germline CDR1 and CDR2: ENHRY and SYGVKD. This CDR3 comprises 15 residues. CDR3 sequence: CAISEGQGVTGELFF. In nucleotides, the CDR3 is TGTGCCATCAGTGAGGGACAGGGAGTCACCGGGGAGCTGTTTTTT.

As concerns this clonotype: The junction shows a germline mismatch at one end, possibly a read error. The CDR3 spells CASSPGLAGANTQSF. Written as DNA, the CDR3 is TGTGCCAGCAGTCCCGGACTAGCGGGAGCCAACACCCAGTCTTTC. The J gene is TRBJ2-5, the V gene TRBV27, with 13 bases lining up with TRBD2. The germline V gene encodes CDR1 MNHEY and CDR2 SMNVEV (reference sequence). The CDR3 is made up of 15 amino acids.

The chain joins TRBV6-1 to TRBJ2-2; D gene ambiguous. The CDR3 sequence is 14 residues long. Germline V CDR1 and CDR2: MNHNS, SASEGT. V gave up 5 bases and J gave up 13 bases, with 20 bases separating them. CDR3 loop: CASSQPVSTGTLFF. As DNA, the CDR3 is TGTGCCAGCAGTCAGCCGGTGAGCACCGGTACGCTGTTTTTT.

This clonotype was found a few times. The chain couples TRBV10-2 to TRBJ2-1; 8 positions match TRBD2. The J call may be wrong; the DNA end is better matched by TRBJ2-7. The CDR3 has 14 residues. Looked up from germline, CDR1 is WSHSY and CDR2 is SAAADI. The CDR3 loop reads CASSPPLREEEQYF. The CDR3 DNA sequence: TGCGCCAGCAGTCCTCCATTGCGGGAGGAGGAGCAGTACTTC.

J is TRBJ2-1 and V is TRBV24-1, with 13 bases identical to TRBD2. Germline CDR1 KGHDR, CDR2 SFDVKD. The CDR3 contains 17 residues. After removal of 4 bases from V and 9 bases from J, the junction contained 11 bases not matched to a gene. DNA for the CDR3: TGTGCCACCAGTGACGCTCGGACTAGCGGGAGTTTTGGTGAGCAGTTCTTC. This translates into CATSDARTSGSFGEQFF.

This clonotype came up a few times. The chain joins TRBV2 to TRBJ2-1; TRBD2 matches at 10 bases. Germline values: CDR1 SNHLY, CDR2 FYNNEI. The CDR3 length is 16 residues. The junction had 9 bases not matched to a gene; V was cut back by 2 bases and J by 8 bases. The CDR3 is CASSEKASGRWDEQFF. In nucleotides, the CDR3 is TGTGCCAGCAGTGAAAAGGCTAGCGGGAGATGGGATGAGCAGTTCTTC.

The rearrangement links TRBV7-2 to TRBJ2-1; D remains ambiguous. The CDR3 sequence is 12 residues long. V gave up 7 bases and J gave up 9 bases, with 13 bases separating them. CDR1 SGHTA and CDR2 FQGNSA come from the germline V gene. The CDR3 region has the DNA TGTGCCAGCACCCCCCCTCGACCTGAGCAGTTCTTC. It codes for CASTPPRPEQFF.

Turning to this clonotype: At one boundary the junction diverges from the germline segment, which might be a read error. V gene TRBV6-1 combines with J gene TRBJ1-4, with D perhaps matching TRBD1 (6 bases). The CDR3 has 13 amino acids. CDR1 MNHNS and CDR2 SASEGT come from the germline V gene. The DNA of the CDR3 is TGTGCCAGCAGTGACGGGGGCAATGAGAACCTGCATTTT. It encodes CASSDGGNENLHF.